The clone carrying this TCR beta chain appeared many times. Its antigen is unknown. This entry belongs to a study of identical twins. Findings of the study overall: The models gave estimates that fell short of the out-of-frame TCR alpha sharing seen in monozygotic twins. Diverse VJ usage suggested most zero-insertion clonotypes were not invariant T cells. Without tracking the same donors, conclusions rested on cross-sectional statistical analysis.

Unmatched junction bases numbered 11, after V lost 0 bases and J lost 7 bases. Germline V gene data show CDR1 as SEHNR and CDR2 as FQNEAQ (reference sequence). This CDR3 has 17 amino acids. Unique molecular identifiers were present on the cDNA, which also gained a universal primer site by template switching. TCRdb reanalysed the 5' RACE reads using MiXCR and keeps one entry per CDR3 protein. This table holds fewer than 550,000 distinct CDR3 sequences, around an eighth found once. This sample was also put to use in a study of yellow fever vaccine responses in identical twins.

The specimen sequenced was CD4+ T cells sorted from blood. The TCR was taken from a woman aged 18-29 years in good health. The chain has TRBV7-9 and TRBJ2-1, with 8 bases lining up with TRBD1. The CDR3 loop reads CASSLALGQGPRNEQFF. In DNA form, the CDR3 reads TGTGCCAGCAGCTTAGCCCTCGGACAGGGCCCAAGGAATGAGCAGTTCTTC. The full variable domain, its missing parts supplied by reference TRBV7-9 and TRBJ2-1, is DTGVSQNPRHKITKRGQNVTFRCDPISEHNRLYWYRQTLGQGPEFLTYFQNEAQLEKSRLLSDRFSAERPKGSFSTLEIQRTEQGDSAMYLCASSLALGQGPRNEQFFGPGTRLTVL.